Presented here are 18 T cell receptor beta chains from one specimen sequenced in a study of CD8 T cells in Susac syndrome. The RNA input was roughly 0.45 to 1 ug, and it was reverse transcribed with random hexamers. TCRdb redid the calling of the immunoSEQ multiplex PCR reads with MiXCR, one entry per CDR3 protein. Here the sample spans some 52,000 distinct CDR3 sequences, 90% to 95% being singletons. The source material was CD8+ T cells from PBMCs. These receptors were collected from a human donor with multiple sclerosis.

The table lists this clonotype with a count of one. The chain joins TRBV7-9 to TRBJ2-7; tentative D call: TRBD2 (5 bases). The ends were cut back, 4 bases at V and 2 bases at J, with 12 bases in the middle. The CDR3 loop spans 14 amino acids. The V gene's germline CDR1 is SEHNR and CDR2 FQNEAQ (reference sequence). The CDR3 spells CASSSRLATYEQYF. The DNA of the CDR3 is TGTGCCAGCAGCTCCCGTCTAGCTACCTACGAGCAGTACTTC.

The rearrangement joins TRBV7-9 to TRBJ1-2; no firm D call. This CDR3 contains 14 residues. The V end was cut by 6 bases, the J end by 4 bases, with 15 bases between. Germline loops: CDR1 SEHNR, CDR2 FQNEAQ (reference sequence). CDR3 region: CASSQGNVGYGYTF. CDR3 DNA sequence: TGTGCCAGCAGTCAAGGGAATGTGGGCTATGGCTACACCTTC.

This clonotype was picked up a small number of times. The chain is built from TRBV7-8 and TRBJ2-7; weak D call: TRBD1 (6 bases). Trimming shortened V by 2 bases and J by 0 bases, and 11 bases separated the two germline ends. The V gene's germline CDR1 is SGHVS and CDR2 FQNEAQ. The CDR3 contains 15 residues. CDR3 nucleotide sequence: TGTGCCAGCAGCTTACACCAGGGGCCCTCCTACGAGCAGTACTTC. Residues: CASSLHQGPSYEQYF.

The chain carries TRBV11-2 and TRBJ2-7; D gene unclear. The V and J ends lost 0 bases and 0 bases respectively, with 6 bases between them. The CDR3 length is 14 residues. CDR1 SGHAT and CDR2 FQNNGV come from the germline V gene. The CDR3 protein is CASSLETASYEQYF. For the CDR3, the DNA is TGTGCCAGCAGCTTAGAAACTGCCTCCTACGAGCAGTACTTC.

The chain links TRBV4-1 to TRBJ1-1; 10 bases fit TRBD1. Germline V gene lookup returns CDR1 MGHRA and CDR2 YSYEKL. The CDR3 runs 15 residues. V shed 3 bases and J 3 bases; nucleotides not matched to a gene: 4. The CDR3 nucleotides are TGCGCCAGCAGCCACGGAGGACAGGGGGACACTGAAGCTTTCTTT. This translates into CASSHGGQGDTEAFF.

The chain links TRBV28 to TRBJ2-3; weak D call: TRBD2 (6 bases). The CDR3 has 15 residues. Trimming left V 5 bases short and J 5 bases short, with 17 bases between. Germline lookup yields CDR1 MDHEN and CDR2 SYDVKM. The CDR3, as DNA: TGTGCCAGCAGTGACCTGCCGGGGGTCATAGATACGCAGTATTTT. Its protein product is CASSDLPGVIDTQYF.

This clonotype was found once. J is TRBJ2-7 and V is TRBV11-1, with TRBD2 matching over 16 bases. After removal of 5 bases from V and 3 bases from J, the junction contained 16 bases not matched to a gene. Germline loops: CDR1 SGHAT, CDR2 FQDESV (reference sequence). This CDR3 comprises 20 residues. As DNA, the CDR3 is TGTGCCAGCAGCCAAAATTCCGGGACTAGCGGGGGGGCCGCATACTACGAGCAGTACTTC. Translated, it gives CASSQNSGTSGGAAYYEQYF.

This clonotype appeared once. V is TRBV4-1 and J is TRBJ2-3; weak D call: TRBD2 (7 bases). V lost 4 bases and J 0 bases, leaving 23 bases between the germline ends. The CDR3 consists of 19 residues. The germline CDR1 and CDR2 sequences are MGHRA and YSYEKL. CDR3 in DNA: TGCGCCAGCAGCCCCCCCGAGAGGGGGGGCTTGACTAGCACAGATACGCAGTATTTT. Translation: CASSPPERGGLTSTDTQYF.

J is TRBJ1-1 and V is TRBV19, with D unclear. Germline CDR1 LNHDA, CDR2 SQIVND (reference sequence). This CDR3 is 13 amino acids long. V was trimmed by 2 bases and J by 4 bases, leaving 8 bases between them. The CDR3 sequence is CASSITSGTEAFF. The DNA for the CDR3 is TGTGCCAGTAGTATAACTTCTGGCACTGAAGCTTTCTTT.

The rearrangement uses TRBV6-2 or TRBV6-3 and TRBJ1-3; D is uncertain. Looked up from germline, CDR1 is MNHEY and CDR2 is SVGEGT. Trimming stripped 0 bases from V and 0 bases from J, with 9 bases between. The CDR3 runs 16 residues. The DNA for the CDR3 is TGTGCCAGCAGTTACTCGAAAGGCGGCTCTGGAAACACCATATATTTT. Translating it yields CASSYSKGGSGNTIYF.

The chain joins TRBV7-9 to TRBJ1-5, with D tentatively TRBD1 (5 bases). The germline V gene encodes CDR1 SEHNR and CDR2 FQNEAQ (reference sequence). CDR3 length: 14 amino acids. V shed 1 base and J shed 3 bases, with 7 bases lying between them. Here the CDR3 reads CASSLGGHNQPQHF. The CDR3 DNA is TGTGCCAGCAGCTTAGGTGGACACAATCAGCCCCAGCATTTT. Based on the CDR3 plus reference TRBV7-9 and TRBJ1-5, the full variable domain is DTGVSQNPRHKITKRGQNVTFRCDPISEHNRLYWYRQTLGQGPEFLTYFQNEAQLEKSRLLSDRFSAERPKGSFSTLEIQRTEQGDSAMYLCASSLGGHNQPQHFGDGTRLSIL.

This chain connects TRBV6-6 to TRBJ1-2, with 9 bases fitting TRBD1. The V and J ends lost 2 bases and 11 bases, in that order; junction bases with no gene match: 6. CDR1 is MNHNY, CDR2 SVGAGI, per germline (reference sequence). The CDR3 covers 13 residues. The chain's CDR3 is CASSYLGGQGYTF. CDR3 nucleotide sequence: TGTGCCAGCAGTTACCTGGGGGGACAGGGTTACACCTTC.

This chain connects TRBV5-1 to TRBJ2-7, with D perhaps TRBD1 (5 bases). Germline lookup yields CDR1 SGHRS and CDR2 YFSETQ. There are 15 residues in the CDR3. Trimming cost V 0 bases and J 2 bases, with 12 bases left between them. This CDR3 is CASSLAEEGAYEQYF. CDR3 nucleotide sequence: TGCGCCAGCAGCTTGGCCGAAGAAGGGGCCTACGAGCAGTACTTC.

The chain carries TRBV28 and TRBJ1-1; D possibly corresponds to TRBD1 (6 bases). The germline V gene has CDR1 MDHEN and CDR2 SYDVKM. The CDR3 spans 13 residues. Deletions cut 4 bases from V and 4 bases from J, with 10 bases between. The CDR3 loop reads CASSWGQGTEAFF. The DNA of the CDR3 is TGTGCCAGCAGTTGGGGGCAGGGCACTGAAGCTTTCTTT.

The gene calls are TRBV12-3 or TRBV12-4 and TRBJ2-3; TRBD1 matches at 10 bases. The length of the CDR3 is 13 residues. Trimming cost V 10 bases and J 3 bases; bases outside gene matches: 4. As DNA, the CDR3 is TGTGCCACTCGGACAGGGGGGACAGATACGCAGTATTTT. This codes for CATRTGGTDTQYF.

The V gene is TRBV5-1, the J gene TRBJ2-5; D remains unclear. The CDR3 extends over 14 amino acids. Looked up from germline, CDR1 is SGHRS and CDR2 is YFSETQ. V was pared by 0 bases and J by 1 base, with 7 bases between. The CDR3 loop is CASSLVEIQETQYF. CDR3 bases: TGCGCCAGCAGCTTGGTAGAGATCCAAGAGACCCAGTACTTC.

This clonotype was observed a single time. The DNA for the CDR3 is TGTGCCAGCAGCTTAGAAGGGGTTGGCTACACCTTC. It codes for CASSLEGVGYTF. The rearrangement links TRBV11-2 to TRBJ1-2; possibly TRBD1 for D (5 bases). Trimming shortened V by 0 bases and J by 7 bases, and 6 bases separated the two germline ends. The CDR3 length is 12 residues. CDR1 and CDR2 (germline): SGHAT, FQNNGV. The whole variable domain, remainder taken from reference TRBV11-2 and TRBJ1-2, is EAGVAQSPRYKIIEKRQSVAFWCNPISGHATLYWYQQILGQGPKLLIQFQNNGVVDDSQLPKDRFSAERLKGVDSTLKIQPAKLEDSAVYLCASSLEGVGYTFGSGTRLTVV.

The chain links TRBV29-1 to TRBJ2-1, with 8 bases identical to TRBD2. Germline CDR1 is SQVTM and CDR2 is ANQGSEA. After removal of 2 bases from V and 13 bases from J, the junction contained 16 bases not matched to a gene. The CDR3 is made up of 15 amino acids. The CDR3 is CSVELAGGPLGGQFF. CDR3 DNA sequence: TGCAGCGTTGAACTGGCGGGGGGCCCCCTCGGGGGACAGTTCTTC.